Presented here are 24 T cell receptor beta chains from one specimen sequenced in a study of ipilimumab plus nivolumab after autologous stem cell transplantation. Libraries were prepared by immunoSEQ multiplex PCR; TCRdb keeps only in-frame clonotypes and omits some of them. The table shows 16,000 or so clones, with approximately 75% occurring only once. The sequenced sample was PBMCs, obtained in a trial of ipilimumab plus nivolumab as post-transplant consolidation. These receptor sequences come from a male donor with diffuse large B-cell lymphoma.

The chain employs TRBV5-4 and TRBJ2-5, with a tentative D call TRBD1 (6 bases). CDR3 length equals 13 residues. V gave up 3 bases and J gave up 5 bases, with 11 bases separating them. Germline V gene data show CDR1 as SGHNT and CDR2 as YYREEE (reference sequence). The DNA for the CDR3 is TGTGCCAGCAGCTACCCCACAGGGGAGACCCAGTACTTC. It codes for CASSYPTGETQYF.

V gene TRBV15 combines with J gene TRBJ2-2, with 7 nucleotides matching TRBD1. The V gene's germline CDR1 is LNHNV and CDR2 YYDKDF (reference sequence). This CDR3 has 15 residues. The V gene end was trimmed by 5 bases and the J gene end by 7 bases; junction bases not matched to a gene: 10. CDR3 nucleotides: TGTGCCACCAGCCCGCCGACAGGGCGGTTCGGGGAGCTGTTTTTT. Translating gives CATSPPTGRFGELFF.

This chain links TRBV6-1 with TRBJ2-3, with D possibly being TRBD1 (6 bases). Trimming removed 1 base at V and 1 base at J, with 12 bases between. CDR3 length: 16 amino acids. Germline values: CDR1 MNHNS, CDR2 SASEGT. In DNA, the CDR3 is TGTGCCAGCAGTGAAGGATGGAACAGGGGCACAGATACGCAGTATTTT. It specifies CASSEGWNRGTDTQYF.

This clone has just a few counts. The chain couples TRBV29-1 to TRBJ2-1; D call uncertain. Trimming took 2 bases from V and 5 from J, leaving 7 bases between them. This CDR3 has 12 residues. Looked up from germline, CDR1 is SQVTM and CDR2 is ANQGSEA. The CDR3 DNA follows: TGCAGCGTTGAATTTAATCACAATGAGCAGTTCTTC. It codes for CSVEFNHNEQFF.

The V gene is TRBV4-1, the J gene TRBJ1-1; possible D gene TRBD1, 6 bases. The CDR3 contains 15 residues. Germline V lookup: CDR1 MGHRA, CDR2 YSYEKL. Trimming cost V 0 bases and J 6 bases, with 14 bases left between them. The CDR3: CASSQEGGGEAEAFF. DNA for the CDR3: TGCGCCAGCAGCCAAGAGGGAGGGGGGGAGGCTGAAGCTTTCTTT.

The J gene is TRBJ2-2, the V gene TRBV14, with D perhaps TRBD2 (6 bases). The germline CDR1 and CDR2 sequences are SGHDN and FVKESK. The CDR3 has 15 residues. V was cut by 3 bases and J by 4 bases, with 12 bases left in between. The DNA of the CDR3 is TGTGCCAGCAGCCAGACTAGTTTCCGCACCGGGGAGCTGTTTTTT. Protein sequence: CASSQTSFRTGELFF.

This clone is termed large. V is TRBV28 and J is TRBJ1-3; no clear D. The CDR3 is made up of 15 amino acids. Germline CDR1 reads MDHEN; CDR2 reads SYDVKM. V gave up 3 bases and J gave up 0 bases, with 9 bases separating them. The DNA for the CDR3 is TGTGCCAGCAGTTTGGGCCTTAACTCTGGAAACACCATATATTTT. It translates to CASSLGLNSGNTIYF.

The V gene is TRBV2, the J gene TRBJ1-6, with 7 positions matching TRBD1. J gave up 5 bases and V 7 bases, and 8 bases lay outside the gene matches. The CDR3 contains 15 residues. The germline CDR1 and CDR2 sequences are SNHLY and FYNNEI. CDR3 sequence: CASTRTGLDNSPLHF. CDR3 nucleotides: TGTGCCAGCACCAGGACAGGACTTGATAATTCACCCCTCCACTTT.

The rearrangement links TRBV11-3 to TRBJ2-5; 7 positions agree with TRBD2. Looked up from germline, CDR1 is SGHNT and CDR2 is YENEEA. V was clipped by 3 bases and J by 2 bases; unmatched bases: 3. There are 14 residues in the CDR3. The CDR3 reads CASSLILAQETQYF. The CDR3 DNA sequence: TGTGCCAGCAGCTTGATACTAGCGCAAGAGACCCAGTACTTC.

This clone showed up many times. In DNA, the CDR3 is TGTGCCAGCACCCCTCGGGGGGCTGCTACTGGAAACACCATATATTTT. This sequence encodes CASTPRGAATGNTIYF. The genes are TRBV7-2 and TRBJ1-3, with D possibly TRBD1 on 6 matching bases. Germline V lookup: CDR1 SGHTA, CDR2 FQGNSA. The CDR3 is 16 amino acids. V lost 7 bases and J 2 bases, leaving 18 bases between the germline ends.

This clone showed up just once. The chain employs TRBV30 and TRBJ2-5; D gene uncertain. The CDR3 sequence is 12 residues long. Germline-derived CDR1 and CDR2 are GTSNPN and SVGIG (reference sequence). V was shortened by 1 base and J by 5 bases, with 8 bases between the two germline ends. The CDR3 loop is CAWSESLETQYF. The CDR3 DNA is TGTGCCTGGAGTGAATCCCTGGAGACCCAGTACTTC. Full variable domain (outside the CDR3, taken from reference TRBV30 and TRBJ2-5): SQTIHQWPATLVQPVGSPLSLECTVEGTSNPNLYWYRQAAGRGLQLLFYSVGIGQISSEVPQNLSASRPQDRQFILSSKKLLLSDSGFYLCAWSESLETQYFGPGTRLLVL.

The CDR3 region has the DNA TGTGCCAGCAGCCAAGTCGGGTATGGCTACACCTTC. Protein product: CASSQVGYGYTF. This chain joins TRBV14 and TRBJ1-2; no clear D gene. The germline V and J ends were trimmed by 1 base and 5 bases, with 5 bases remaining between them. The CDR3 has 12 residues. The V gene's germline CDR1 is SGHDN and CDR2 FVKESK.

The chain carries TRBV14 and TRBJ1-1; a weak D match, TRBD1 (6 bases). CDR1 is SGHDN, CDR2 FVKESK, per germline. Trimming took off 8 bases at V and 3 bases at J, with 10 bases between the two ends. This CDR3 region has 12 residues. CDR3 amino acids: CASGQFDTEAFF. CDR3 DNA sequence: TGTGCCAGCGGACAGTTTGACACTGAAGCTTTCTTT.

The V gene is TRBV9, the J gene TRBJ1-1, with no clear D. The CDR3 is 12 amino acids. The germline V gene has CDR1 SGDLS and CDR2 YYNGEE. V was trimmed by 0 bases and J by 5 bases, leaving 5 bases between them. CDR3 DNA sequence: TGTGCCAGCAGCGTAGGAGGGACTGAAGCTTTCTTT. It encodes CASSVGGTEAFF.

This clone was detected only once. J is TRBJ1-4 and V is TRBV19; D remains ambiguous. The germline V gene has CDR1 LNHDA and CDR2 SQIVND (reference sequence). Trimming pared 5 bases from V and 4 bases from J, leaving 14 bases between. The CDR3 extends over 15 amino acids. CDR3 amino acids: CASSGQLMGNEKLFF. CDR3 coding DNA: TGTGCCAGTAGTGGGCAGCTAATGGGTAATGAAAAACTGTTTTTT.

The V and J genes are TRBV5-1 and TRBJ2-3, with 12 positions matching TRBD2. J lost 6 bases, V lost 4 bases, and 6 bases had no gene match. From germline, CDR1 is SGHRS and CDR2 YFSETQ. The CDR3 is 15 amino acids. CDR3 region: CASSLGLAGWDTQYF. DNA of the CDR3: TGCGCCAGCAGCCTAGGACTAGCGGGGTGGGATACGCAGTATTTT.

A word on this clone: The same CDR3 is also encoded by other DNA sequences in this sample. This rearrangement joins TRBV19 to TRBJ1-1; 7 bases line up with TRBD1. The J segment lost 3 bases and the V segment lost 3 bases, leaving 1 base of the junction unmatched. The CDR3 length is 13 residues. CDR1 is LNHDA and CDR2 is SQIVND in the germline V gene (reference sequence). CDR3 nucleotide sequence: TGTGCCAGTAGTATCACAGGGGACACTGAAGCTTTCTTT. This gives the protein CASSITGDTEAFF.

This clone has just a few counts. This chain joins TRBV5-6 and TRBJ1-2; D call uncertain. Trimming shortened V by 4 bases and J by 0 bases, and 10 bases separated the two germline ends. The CDR3 has 14 residues. Per germline, CDR1 SGHDT and CDR2 YYEEEE. The CDR3 sequence is CASSTSDANYGYTF. The CDR3 bases are TGTGCCAGCAGCACCTCGGACGCTAACTATGGCTACACCTTC.

This clone showed up just a few times. CDR3 nucleotides: TGCAGCGGTAAACTCGGGACAGGGGATGAGACCCAGTACTTC. Translation gives CSGKLGTGDETQYF. The chain links TRBV29-1 to TRBJ2-5; 10 nucleotides line up with TRBD1. The CDR3 sequence is 14 residues long. J gave up 5 bases and V 7 bases, and 10 bases lay outside the gene matches. Germline V gene data show CDR1 as SQVTM and CDR2 as ANQGSEA. The entire variable domain, with the rest obtained from reference TRBV29-1 and TRBJ2-5, is as follows: SAVISQKPSRDICQRGTSLTIQCQVDSQVTMMFWYRQQPGQSLTLIATANQGSEATYESGFVIDKFPISRPNLTFSTLTVSNMSPEDSSIYLCSGKLGTGDETQYFGPGTRLLVL.

The J gene is TRBJ2-3, the V gene TRBV4-1, with TRBD2 matching over 14 bases. The CDR3 loop spans 15 amino acids. V dropped 1 base and J dropped 6; count of bases not matched to a gene: 0. Germline assignment: CDR1 MGHRA and CDR2 YSYEKL. The CDR3 DNA sequence: TGCGCCAGCAGCCAAGGACTAGCGGGGGGGGATACGCAGTATTTT. Encoded protein: CASSQGLAGGDTQYF.

V gene TRBV19 combines with J gene TRBJ1-5; D call uncertain. This CDR3 comprises 13 residues. Germline loops: CDR1 LNHDA, CDR2 SQIVND (reference sequence). V gave up 3 bases and J gave up 1 base, with 4 bases separating them. The CDR3 bases are TGTGCCAGTAGTATGGACAGCAATCAGCCCCAGCATTTT. This sequence encodes CASSMDSNQPQHF.

This clone was seen once. The genes are TRBV6-1 and TRBJ2-3; the match to TRBD2 covers 9 bases. This CDR3 is 16 amino acids long. V shed 4 bases and J 4 bases; nucleotides not matched to a gene: 9. The V gene's germline CDR1 is MNHNS and CDR2 SASEGT. CDR3 residues: CASSGISGSGADTQYF. The CDR3 bases are TGTGCCAGCAGTGGAATTAGCGGGAGCGGGGCAGATACGCAGTATTTT.

The chain combines TRBV10-3 with TRBJ2-2, with D possibly being TRBD1 or TRBD2 (5 bases each). Germline V CDR1 and CDR2: ENHRY, SYGVKD. The CDR3 has 16 residues. V gave up 3 bases and J gave up 6 bases, with 17 bases separating them. The CDR3 nucleotides read TGTGCCATCAGTGATTGGGGGAGAGCCGTCGCCGGGGAGCTGTTTTTT. Residues: CAISDWGRAVAGELFF.

The V call is TRBV30, the J call TRBJ1-4, with D uncertain. Deletions cut 5 bases from V and 0 bases from J, with 10 bases between. In germline, CDR1 is GTSNPN, CDR2 SVGIG (reference sequence). The CDR3 contains 14 residues. CDR3 DNA sequence: TGTGCCTGGTCCCTGAAGGCAACTAATGAAAAACTGTTTTTT. This codes for CAWSLKATNEKLFF.